The 21 T cell receptor beta chains in this list originate from one sample, sequenced in a study of response to subunit inactivated influenza vaccine. TCRdb independently ran MiXCR on the RT-PCR reads; one entry per CDR3 protein. The sample yields under 500,000 distinct CDR3 sequences, approximately 9.9% seen once. The material was PBMCs from blood, obtained 45 days after vaccination. All receptors come from a man aged 50-59 years who received an inactivated influenza vaccine.

V gene TRBV2 combines with J gene TRBJ1-5, with D hard to call. The CDR3 length is 18 residues. CDR1 is SNHLY and CDR2 is FYNNEI in the germline V gene. Deletions cut 2 bases from V and 0 bases from J, with 17 bases between. This chain's CDR3 is CASSETRPGRISNQPQHF. DNA for the CDR3: TGTGCCAGCAGTGAAACCCGACCCGGAAGAATTAGCAATCAGCCCCAGCATTTT.

This clonotype was counted between two and nine times. The rearrangement joins TRBV3-1 to TRBJ2-1, with 8 bases that match TRBD2. The germline CDR1 and CDR2 sequences are LGHDT and YNNKEL (reference sequence). V shed 4 bases, J shed 9 bases, and the junction held 5 bases outside the gene matches. This CDR3 contains 13 residues. CDR3 protein: CASSPGTRGEQFF. In nucleotides, the CDR3 is TGTGCCAGCAGCCCAGGGACTAGGGGTGAGCAGTTCTTC.

The rearrangement links TRBV20-1 to TRBJ2-1, with a possible D match to TRBD1 (7 bases). CDR1 is DFQATT and CDR2 is SNEGSKA in the germline V gene (reference sequence). Trimming took 3 bases from V and 6 from J, leaving 15 bases between them. The CDR3 runs 14 residues. The CDR3: CSARGGQRSNEQFF. The CDR3 DNA reads as TGCAGTGCTAGGGGGGGACAGAGAAGCAATGAGCAGTTCTTC.

This clonotype was recorded at least ten times. This chain connects TRBV7-2 to TRBJ2-3; no clear D gene. CDR1 and CDR2 (germline): SGHTA, FQGNSA. V dropped 6 bases and J dropped 3 bases, with 16 bases sitting between them. The length of the CDR3 is 15 residues. CDR3 nucleotides: TGTGCCAGCAGGTTGACTTGGGTCAGTACAGATACGCAGTATTTT. It specifies CASRLTWVSTDTQYF. Using reference TRBV7-2 and TRBJ2-3 for the parts outside the CDR3, the full variable domain is GAGVSQSPSNKVTEKGKDVELRCDPISGHTALYWYRQSLGQGLEFLIYFQGNSAPDKSGLPSDRFSAERTGGSVSTLTIQRTQQEDSAVYLCASRLTWVSTDTQYFGPGTRLTVL.

This clonotype was seen only a few times. In DNA, the CDR3 is TGTGCCAGCAGCCAGACAGCCCAAGAGACCCAGTACTTC. As protein: CASSQTAQETQYF. The chain combines TRBV5-6 with TRBJ2-5; TRBD1 might be the D (5 bases). The CDR3 totals 13 residues. Germline V gene data show CDR1 as SGHDT and CDR2 as YYEEEE. Trimming removed 4 bases at V and 1 base at J, with 8 bases between.

This clonotype was counted many times. The chain is built from TRBV6-1 and TRBJ1-5, with a weak D call TRBD1 (6 bases). The CDR3 covers 15 residues. V gave up 5 bases and J gave up 3 bases, with 14 bases separating them. Germline assignment: CDR1 MNHNS and CDR2 SASEGT. CDR3 sequence reads: CASSPEQGPNQPQHF. In nucleotides, the CDR3 is TGTGCCAGCAGTCCGGAACAGGGACCCAATCAGCCCCAGCATTTT.

J is TRBJ2-1 and V is TRBV4-1, with 10 bases that match TRBD2. CDR3 length equals 14 residues. The germline V gene encodes CDR1 MGHRA and CDR2 YSYEKL. The V segment lost 6 bases and the J segment 8 bases; nucleotides outside the gene matches: 7. The CDR3: CASSRSSGSHEQFF. In DNA form, the CDR3 reads TGCGCCAGCAGTCGCTCTAGCGGGAGCCATGAGCAGTTCTTC.

This clonotype was counted between two and nine times. The CDR3 sequence: CASSQVGPPGELFF. The CDR3 nucleotides are TGTGCCAGCAGCCAAGTCGGCCCCCCCGGGGAGCTGTTTTTT. The chain recombines TRBV4-2 with TRBJ2-2, with D uncertain. The CDR3 runs 14 residues. Trimming shortened V by 1 base and J by 6 bases, and 9 bases separated the two germline ends. Germline V lookup: CDR1 LGHNA, CDR2 YNFKEQ.

The chain has TRBV24-1 and TRBJ1-1; no definite D call. Germline V gene data show CDR1 as KGHDR and CDR2 as SFDVKD. The CDR3 runs 15 residues. V was trimmed by 5 bases and J by 2 bases, leaving 14 bases between them. CDR3: CATSGYRQRNTEAFF. CDR3 in DNA: TGTGCCACCAGTGGCTACCGGCAGCGAAACACTGAAGCTTTCTTT.

The CDR3 loop reads CASRGTGGYEQYF. The DNA for the CDR3 is TGTGCCAGCAGGGGGACAGGGGGGTACGAGCAGTACTTC. The rearrangement links TRBV28 to TRBJ2-7; 11 bases match TRBD1. This CDR3 comprises 13 residues. Trimming removed 6 bases from V and 4 bases from J; junction bases left unmatched: 2. Germline loops: CDR1 MDHEN, CDR2 SYDVKM.

V gene TRBV7-7 combines with J gene TRBJ2-2, with D possibly matching TRBD1 (6 bases). Deletions cut 8 bases from V and 5 bases from J, with 9 bases between. This CDR3 contains 12 residues. Germline loops: CDR1 SSHAT, CDR2 FNYEAQ (reference sequence). The DNA for the CDR3 is TGTGCCAGCCAGAGGGGGACCGGGGAGCTGTTTTTT. This codes for CASQRGTGELFF.

This clonotype has just a few counts. The gene calls are TRBV20-1 and TRBJ2-4; 8 nucleotides agree with TRBD1. J lost 1 base, V lost 6 bases, and 5 bases had no gene match. The CDR3 consists of 14 residues. Germline values: CDR1 DFQATT, CDR2 SNEGSKA (reference sequence). The CDR3: CSAVDRVAKNIQYF. The CDR3 nucleotides are TGCAGTGCAGTGGACAGGGTGGCCAAAAACATTCAGTACTTC.

The J gene is TRBJ2-7, the V gene TRBV7-3; D not resolved. Trimming stripped 2 bases from V and 6 bases from J, with 11 bases between. Germline V gene sequence: CDR1 SGHTA, CDR2 FQGTGA. CDR3 size: 13 residues. CDR3 sequence: CASSLEGRSEQYF. CDR3 DNA sequence: TGTGCCAGCAGCTTAGAAGGCCGCTCCGAGCAGTACTTC.

This clonotype was counted only a few times. This sequence joins TRBV11-1 and TRBJ1-4; 7 positions match TRBD1. V was clipped by 4 bases and J by 3 bases; unmatched bases: 17. In germline, CDR1 is SGHAT, CDR2 FQDESV (reference sequence). CDR3 length: 19 amino acids. DNA of the CDR3: TGTGCCAGCAGCTCGGTCCAAGGGGTCTACACAGGGGCTAATGAAAAACTGTTTTTT. Its protein product is CASSSVQGVYTGANEKLFF.

There are many counts of this clonotype. This sequence joins TRBV7-2 and TRBJ1-2; 8 bases align to TRBD1. Germline CDR1 and CDR2: SGHTA and FQGNSA. The CDR3 totals 16 residues. J was trimmed by 3 bases and V by 3 bases; bases with no gene match: 9. The CDR3 nucleotides read TGTGCCAGCAGCTTCTCTCCCTCGGACAGGGACTATGGCTACACCTTC. Residues: CASSFSPSDRDYGYTF.

This clonotype was seen many times. The chain has TRBV4-2 and TRBJ2-1; no firm D call. Per the germline V gene, CDR1 is LGHNA and CDR2 is YNFKEQ. V was cut by 0 bases and J by 6 bases, with 6 bases left in between. This CDR3 spans 13 amino acids. CDR3 nucleotide sequence: TGTGCCAGCAGCCAAGAATCCGTCAATGAGCAGTTCTTC. Protein product: CASSQESVNEQFF.

This chain joins TRBV5-1 and TRBJ2-3; D not resolved. This CDR3 is 14 amino acids long. Trimming pared 1 base from V and 4 bases from J, leaving 10 bases between. The germline V gene encodes CDR1 SGHRS and CDR2 YFSETQ. The CDR3 DNA reads as TGCGCCAGCAGCTTGTCGCGTGCGGCAGATACGCAGTATTTT. Its translation: CASSLSRAADTQYF.

This clonotype was seen only a few times. The gene calls are TRBV5-6 and TRBJ2-3; no reliable D call. V shed 3 bases and J shed 1 base, with 12 bases lying between them. CDR3 size: 15 residues. Germline assignment: CDR1 SGHDT and CDR2 YYEEEE. The CDR3 DNA is TGTGCCAGCAGCTCCCGCACCTTACGCACAGATACGCAGTATTTT. Residues: CASSSRTLRTDTQYF.

J is TRBJ2-1 and V is TRBV12-3 or TRBV12-4, with D tentatively TRBD1 or TRBD2 (5 bases each). This CDR3 has 16 residues. Trimming shortened V by 3 bases and J by 0 bases, and 12 bases separated the two germline ends. In nucleotides, the CDR3 is TGTGCCAGCAGTTTTACTGGGGGTAACTCCTACAATGAGCAGTTCTTC. Protein: CASSFTGGNSYNEQFF.

The sample holds a few counts of this clonotype. The chain uses TRBV20-1 and TRBJ1-5; D gene uncertain. The V gene lost 0 bases and the J gene lost 11 bases, with 20 bases spanning the gap. Germline V CDR1 and CDR2: DFQATT, SNEGSKA (reference sequence). The length of the CDR3 is 15 residues. The CDR3 DNA reads TGCAGTGCTAGAGATCCTTGGGCGGCCGTAGGAGCCCAGCATTTT. Protein sequence: CSARDPWAAVGAQHF.

This clonotype was counted at least ten times. This chain uses TRBV6-6 with TRBJ2-2; D is ambiguous. CDR1 MNHNY and CDR2 SVGAGI come from the germline V gene (reference sequence). The length of the CDR3 is 11 residues. Trimming removed 6 bases from V and 10 bases from J, with 9 bases in between. The CDR3 region has the DNA TGTGCCAGCAGCCCCCGGGTGGAGCTGTTTTTT. Amino acid sequence: CASSPRVELFF.